The 17 T cell receptor beta chains in this list originate from one sample, sequenced in a study of T cell repertoires in cytomegalovirus infection. One entry per CDR3 protein results from TCRdb running MiXCR on the reads. Of 900,000 to 950,000 distinct CDR3 sequences listed, around 30% are singletons. Their recognized antigens are unknown. This specimen was cultured CD8+ T cells from PBMCs, taken from culture after CMV antigen stimulation. The receptors were gathered from a human donor in good health (CMV status not recorded). Some clones in this sample may be carry-over from other donors' samples.

This clonotype was seen many times. The chain employs TRBV7-8 and TRBJ2-4, with no clear D. The CDR3 contains 15 residues. V dropped 5 bases and J dropped 0 bases, with 11 bases sitting between them. Germline V lookup: CDR1 SGHVS, CDR2 FQNEAQ. CDR3 amino acids: CASSPEELAKNIQYF. The CDR3 nucleotides read TGTGCCAGCAGCCCCGAGGAGCTAGCCAAAAACATTCAGTACTTC.

The chain has TRBV19 and TRBJ2-2; D uncertain. Trimming stripped 8 bases from V and 6 bases from J, with 19 bases between. Germline V lookup: CDR1 LNHDA, CDR2 SQIVND (reference sequence). The CDR3 runs 15 residues. This CDR3 is CASRTPYINPGELFF. CDR3 nucleotide sequence: TGTGCCAGTCGAACTCCCTACATCAATCCCGGGGAGCTGTTTTTT.

The chain uses TRBV25-1 and TRBJ1-2; TRBD1 matches 8 bases. Germline CDR1 MGHDK, CDR2 SYGVNS. The length of the CDR3 is 17 residues. V dropped 3 bases and J dropped 6; count of bases not matched to a gene: 15. CDR3 DNA: TGTGCCAGCAGTGACGAAACCCGGACAGGGTTTTTGAATGGCTACACCTTC. This encodes CASSDETRTGFLNGYTF.

Only a few counts were recorded for this clonotype. The CDR3 DNA is TGCGCCAGCAGCAGCCCGTTGTATACGCAGTATTTT. Residues: CASSSPLYTQYF. The chain links TRBV5-1 to TRBJ2-3; D uncertain. The germline V gene has CDR1 SGHRS and CDR2 YFSETQ. The CDR3 totals 12 residues. Between the trimmed V and J ends, which lost 4 bases and 7 bases, there was a span of 10 bases. Using reference TRBV5-1 and TRBJ2-3 for the parts outside the CDR3, the full variable domain is KAGVTQTPRYLIKTRGQQVTLSCSPISGHRSVSWYQQTPGQGLQFLFEYFSETQRNKGNFPGRFSGRQFSNSRSEMNVSTLELGDSALYLCASSSPLYTQYFGPGTRLTVL.

This clonotype came up a few times. The rearrangement uses TRBV6-2 or TRBV6-3 and TRBJ2-7; D ambiguous. The V gene lost 6 bases and the J gene lost 3 bases, with 12 bases spanning the gap. Per the germline V gene, CDR1 is MNHEY and CDR2 is SVGEGT. The CDR3 sequence is 13 residues long. The CDR3: CASSQHPNYEQYV. For the CDR3, the DNA is TGTGCCAGCAGCCAACACCCGAACTACGAGCAGTACGTC.

The chain joins TRBV19 to TRBJ2-1, with TRBD2 identical over 9 bases. The CDR3 covers 17 residues. Germline-derived CDR1 and CDR2 are LNHDA and SQIVND (reference sequence). V lost 0 bases, J lost 3 bases, and 6 bases stayed unmatched. CDR3 nucleotide sequence: TGTGCCAGTAGTATAGATGGGCGGGGGGGCCTCTACAATGAGCAGTTCTTC. Protein: CASSIDGRGGLYNEQFF. The full variable domain, rest sourced from reference TRBV19 and TRBJ2-1, is DGGITQSPKYLFRKEGQNVTLSCEQNLNHDAMYWYRQDPGQGLRLIYYSQIVNDFQKGDIAEGYSVSREKKESFPLTVTSAQKNPTAFYLCASSIDGRGGLYNEQFFGPGTRLTVL.

This clonotype was counted a few times. The J gene is TRBJ1-2, the V gene TRBV20-1; D remains ambiguous. The CDR3 consists of 13 residues. V shed 5 bases and J shed 6 bases, with 16 bases lying between them. Germline CDR1 and CDR2: DFQATT and SNEGSKA (reference sequence). The CDR3 DNA follows: TGCAGTGCTGACAACGGTCTGAGTAATGGCTACACCTTC. Protein sequence: CSADNGLSNGYTF.

The chain uses TRBV6-2 or TRBV6-3 and TRBJ2-7, with TRBD2 matching over 10 bases. The CDR3 is made up of 13 amino acids. After removal of 5 bases from V and 7 bases from J, the junction contained 5 bases not matched to a gene. Germline V gene data show CDR1 as MNHEY and CDR2 as SVGEGT. This CDR3 is CASSAGLAREQYV. The CDR3 bases are TGTGCCAGCAGTGCGGGACTAGCGAGAGAGCAGTACGTC.

Only a few counts were recorded for this clonotype. J is TRBJ2-5 and V is TRBV27; possibly TRBD1 for D (5 bases). V was clipped by 5 bases and J by 5 bases, with 15 bases between them. The CDR3 runs 14 residues. Germline V gene lookup returns CDR1 MNHEY and CDR2 SMNVEV (reference sequence). The CDR3 DNA sequence: TGTGCCAGCAGTCCTTACCAGGGTGGTGAGACCCAGTACTTC. This sequence encodes CASSPYQGGETQYF.

On this clonotype: This may be a read error: a much more frequent sequence differs by one nucleotide. The V call is TRBV7-6, the J call TRBJ1-6, with 9 bases lining up with TRBD1. The CDR3 has 19 amino acids. From germline, CDR1 is SGHVS and CDR2 FNYEAQ. CDR3 sequence: CTSSLGPGQGMNVDSPLHF. The CDR3 DNA reads TGTACCAGCAGCTTAGGGCCGGGACAGGGTATGAATGTTGATTCACCCCTCCACTTT.

This clonotype was seen repeatedly, ten times or more. As DNA, the CDR3 is TGTGCCAGCAGTCTTACGGCAGATACGCAGTATTTT. Encoded protein: CASSLTADTQYF. The rearrangement uses TRBV7-6 and TRBJ2-3; D gene uncertain. The V gene's germline CDR1 is SGHVS and CDR2 FNYEAQ. The CDR3 extends over 12 amino acids. The germline V and J ends were trimmed by 6 bases and 4 bases, with 8 bases remaining between them.

This clonotype appeared a few times. The chain joins TRBV4-1 to TRBJ2-5; D is ambiguous. This CDR3 has 14 amino acids. The germline V gene encodes CDR1 MGHRA and CDR2 YSYEKL. Deletions cut 4 bases from V and 0 bases from J, with 9 bases between. CDR3 in amino acids: CASSPYRDQETQYF. DNA of the CDR3: TGCGCCAGCAGCCCTTACAGAGACCAAGAGACCCAGTACTTC.

This clonotype was observed a few times. The V call is TRBV10-3, the J call TRBJ1-3; D is unresolved. The CDR3 has 17 residues. V was pared by 0 bases and J by 3 bases, with 15 bases between. Germline V gene data show CDR1 as ENHRY and CDR2 as SYGVKD. The CDR3 protein is CAISESLANGLGNTIYF. CDR3 in DNA: TGTGCCATCAGTGAGTCTTTGGCCAACGGGCTTGGAAACACCATATATTTT.

The rearrangement uses TRBV7-9 and TRBJ1-1, with 7 bases fitting TRBD1. The germline V gene has CDR1 SEHNR and CDR2 FQNEAQ (reference sequence). This CDR3 is 15 amino acids long. The J segment lost 0 bases and the V segment lost 5 bases, leaving 6 bases of the junction unmatched. CDR3 sequence: CASSRPRGVNTEAFF. In nucleotides, the CDR3 is TGTGCCAGCAGCCGGCCCAGGGGGGTGAACACTGAAGCTTTCTTT.

A remark on this clonotype: At one boundary the junction diverges from the germline segment, which might be a read error. The chain employs TRBV7-6 and TRBJ2-2; a possible D gene is TRBD2 (6 bases). Germline assignment: CDR1 SGHVS and CDR2 FNYEAQ. This CDR3 spans 14 amino acids. DNA for the CDR3: TGTGCTAGCAGCTTAGCCCGGGGGACCGGGGAGCTGTTTTTT. It encodes CASSLARGTGELFF.

The chain combines TRBV6-2 or TRBV6-3 with TRBJ2-3; no clear D. V lost 7 bases, J lost 0 bases, and 11 bases lay in between. Looked up from germline, CDR1 is MNHEY and CDR2 is SVGEGT. The length of the CDR3 is 14 residues. This chain's CDR3 is CASTRRPSTDTQYF. CDR3 in DNA: TGTGCCAGCACGAGGCGCCCCAGCACAGATACGCAGTATTTT.

V and J are TRBV10-3 and TRBJ2-1; D is ambiguous. Trimming took 10 bases from V and 5 from J, leaving 6 bases between them. CDR1 and CDR2 (germline): ENHRY, SYGVKD. The CDR3 loop spans 10 amino acids. The CDR3 sequence is CATADNEQFF. In DNA form, the CDR3 reads TGTGCCACGGCAGACAATGAGCAGTTCTTC.